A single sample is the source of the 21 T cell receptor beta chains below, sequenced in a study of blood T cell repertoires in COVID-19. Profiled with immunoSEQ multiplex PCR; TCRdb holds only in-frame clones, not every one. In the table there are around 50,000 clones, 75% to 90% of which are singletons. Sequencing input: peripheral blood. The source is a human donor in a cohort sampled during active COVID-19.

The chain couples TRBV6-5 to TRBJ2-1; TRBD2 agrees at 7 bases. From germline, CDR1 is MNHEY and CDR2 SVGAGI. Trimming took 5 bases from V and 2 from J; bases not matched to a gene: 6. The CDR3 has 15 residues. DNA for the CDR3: TGTGCCAGCAGTCTCGGGGGGATCCCCTACAATGAGCAGTTCTTC. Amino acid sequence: CASSLGGIPYNEQFF.

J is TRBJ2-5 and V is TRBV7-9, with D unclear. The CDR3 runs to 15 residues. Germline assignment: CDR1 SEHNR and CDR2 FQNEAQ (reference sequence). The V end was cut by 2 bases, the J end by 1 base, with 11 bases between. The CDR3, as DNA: TGTGCCAGCAGCTTATTTGACACCCTCCAAGAGACCCAGTACTTC. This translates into CASSLFDTLQETQYF.

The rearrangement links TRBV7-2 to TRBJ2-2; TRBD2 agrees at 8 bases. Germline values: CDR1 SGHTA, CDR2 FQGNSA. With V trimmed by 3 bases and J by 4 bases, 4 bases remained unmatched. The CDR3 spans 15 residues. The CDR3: CASSFTGGTTGELFF. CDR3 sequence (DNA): TGTGCCAGCAGCTTTACGGGGGGGACCACCGGGGAGCTGTTTTTT.

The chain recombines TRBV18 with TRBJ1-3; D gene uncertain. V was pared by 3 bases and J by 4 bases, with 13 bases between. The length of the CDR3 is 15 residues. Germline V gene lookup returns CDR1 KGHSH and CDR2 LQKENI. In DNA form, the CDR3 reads TGTGCCAGCTCACCCCCTCCAACGGGAGGAAACACCATATATTTT. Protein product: CASSPPPTGGNTIYF.

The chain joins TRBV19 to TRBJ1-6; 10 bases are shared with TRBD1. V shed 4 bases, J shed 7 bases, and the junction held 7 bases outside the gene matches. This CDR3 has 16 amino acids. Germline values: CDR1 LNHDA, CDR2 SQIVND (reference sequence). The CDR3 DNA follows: TGTGCCAGTAGTAAAGCGTGGGACAGGGGCAATTCACCCCTCCACTTT. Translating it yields CASSKAWDRGNSPLHF.

The CDR3 region is CASSQEVGSRGAFF. The CDR3 nucleotides read TGTGCCAGCAGCCAAGAAGTCGGGAGCCGGGGTGCTTTCTTT. V is TRBV3-1 (or the pseudogene TRBV3-2) and J is TRBJ1-1; no firm D call. CDR1 and CDR2 (germline): LGHDT, YNNKEL (reference sequence). This CDR3 contains 14 residues. V lost 0 bases to trimming and J lost 11 bases, with 16 bases between them.

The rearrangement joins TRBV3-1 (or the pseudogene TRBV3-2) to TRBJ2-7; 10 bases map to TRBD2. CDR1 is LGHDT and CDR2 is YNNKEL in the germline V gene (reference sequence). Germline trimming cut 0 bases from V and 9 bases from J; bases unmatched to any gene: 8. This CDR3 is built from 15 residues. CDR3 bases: TGTGCCAGCAGCCAAGACGTTAGCGGGGGGAGGGTGCAGTACTTC. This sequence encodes CASSQDVSGGRVQYF.

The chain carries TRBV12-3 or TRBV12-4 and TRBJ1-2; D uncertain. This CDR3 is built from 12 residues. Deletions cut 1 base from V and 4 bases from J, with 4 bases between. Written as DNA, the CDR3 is TGTGCCAGCAGTTTAGGAGCCTATGGCTACACCTTC. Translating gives CASSLGAYGYTF.

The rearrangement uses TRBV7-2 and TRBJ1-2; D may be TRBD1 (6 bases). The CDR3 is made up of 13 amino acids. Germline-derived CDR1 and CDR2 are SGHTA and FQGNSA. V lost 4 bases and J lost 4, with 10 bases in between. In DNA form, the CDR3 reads TGTGCCAGCAGCTACCGACAGGTCTATGGCTACACCTTC. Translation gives CASSYRQVYGYTF.

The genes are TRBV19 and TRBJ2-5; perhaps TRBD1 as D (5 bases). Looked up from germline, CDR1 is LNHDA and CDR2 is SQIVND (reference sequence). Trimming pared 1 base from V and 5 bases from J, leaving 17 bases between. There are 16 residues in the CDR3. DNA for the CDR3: TGTGCCAGTAGTATAGGCAGGGCGGATTCCGGGGAGACCCAGTACTTC. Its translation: CASSIGRADSGETQYF.

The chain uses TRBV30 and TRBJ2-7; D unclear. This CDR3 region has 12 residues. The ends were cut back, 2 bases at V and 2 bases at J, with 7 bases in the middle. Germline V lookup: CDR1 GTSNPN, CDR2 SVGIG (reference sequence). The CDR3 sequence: CAWSRGTYEQYF. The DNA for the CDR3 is TGTGCCTGGAGTCGCGGAACCTACGAGCAGTACTTC.

The CDR3 protein is CATWSGQGNTEAFF. The CDR3 bases are TGTGCCACCTGGTCCGGACAGGGGAACACTGAAGCTTTCTTT. The genes are TRBV27 and TRBJ1-1; the match to TRBD1 covers 8 bases. Germline CDR1 MNHEY, CDR2 SMNVEV (reference sequence). This CDR3 comprises 14 residues. V shed 10 bases and J 1 base; nucleotides not matched to a gene: 8.

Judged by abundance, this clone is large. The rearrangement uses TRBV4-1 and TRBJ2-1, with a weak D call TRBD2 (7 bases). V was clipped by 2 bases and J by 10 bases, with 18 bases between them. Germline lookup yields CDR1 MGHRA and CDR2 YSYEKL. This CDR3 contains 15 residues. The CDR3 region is CASSQQAGPQGEQFF. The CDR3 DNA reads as TGCGCCAGCAGCCAACAAGCGGGGCCGCAGGGGGAGCAGTTCTTC.

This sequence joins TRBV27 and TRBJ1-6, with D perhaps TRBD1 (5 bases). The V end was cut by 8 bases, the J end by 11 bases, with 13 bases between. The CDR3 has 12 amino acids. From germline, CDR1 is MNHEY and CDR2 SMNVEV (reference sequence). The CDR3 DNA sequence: TGTGCCAGCGGGGCAGCAGGGACACCCCTCCACTTT. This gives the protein CASGAAGTPLHF.

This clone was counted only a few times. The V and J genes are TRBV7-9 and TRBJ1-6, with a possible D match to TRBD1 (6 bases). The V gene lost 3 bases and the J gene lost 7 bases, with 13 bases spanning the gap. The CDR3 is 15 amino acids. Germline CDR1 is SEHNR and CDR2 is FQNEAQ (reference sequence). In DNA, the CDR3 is TGTGCCAGCAGCTTCGGTACAGGGATGAATTCACCCCTCCACTTT. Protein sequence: CASSFGTGMNSPLHF.

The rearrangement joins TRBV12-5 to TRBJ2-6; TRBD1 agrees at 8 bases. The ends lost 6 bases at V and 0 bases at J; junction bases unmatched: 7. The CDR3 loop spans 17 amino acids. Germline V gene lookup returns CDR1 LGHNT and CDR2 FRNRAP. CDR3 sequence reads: CASGPGTGISGANVLTF. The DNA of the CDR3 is TGTGCTAGTGGGCCCGGGACAGGAATCTCTGGGGCCAACGTCCTGACTTTC.

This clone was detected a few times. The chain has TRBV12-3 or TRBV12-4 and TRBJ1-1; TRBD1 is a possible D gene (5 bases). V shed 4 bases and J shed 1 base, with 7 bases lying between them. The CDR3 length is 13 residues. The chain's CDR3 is CASSSGPNTEAFF. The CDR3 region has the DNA TGTGCCAGCAGTTCAGGGCCGAACACTGAAGCTTTCTTT.

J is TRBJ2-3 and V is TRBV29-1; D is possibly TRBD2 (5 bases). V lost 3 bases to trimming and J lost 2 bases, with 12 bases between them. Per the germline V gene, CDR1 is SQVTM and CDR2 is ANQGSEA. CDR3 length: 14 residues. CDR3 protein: CSVEVGVNTDTQYF. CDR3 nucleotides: TGCAGCGTTGAGGTCGGGGTTAACACAGATACGCAGTATTTT.

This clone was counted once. The CDR3 nucleotides read TGCGCCAGCAGCCGTACGGGAGGCGGCAATGAGCAGTTCTTC. Amino acids: CASSRTGGGNEQFF. The rearrangement links TRBV4-3 to TRBJ2-1; TRBD2 aligns across 7 bases. This CDR3 has 14 residues. J gave up 6 bases and V 4 bases, and 6 bases lay outside the gene matches. The germline V gene encodes CDR1 LGHNA and CDR2 YSLEER.

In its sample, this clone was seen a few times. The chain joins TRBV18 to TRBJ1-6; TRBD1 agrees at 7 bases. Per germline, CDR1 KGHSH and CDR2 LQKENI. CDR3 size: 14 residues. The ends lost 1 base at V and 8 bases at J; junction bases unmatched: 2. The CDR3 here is CASSPQGAYSPLHF. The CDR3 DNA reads TGTGCCAGCTCACCACAGGGGGCTTATTCACCCCTCCACTTT.

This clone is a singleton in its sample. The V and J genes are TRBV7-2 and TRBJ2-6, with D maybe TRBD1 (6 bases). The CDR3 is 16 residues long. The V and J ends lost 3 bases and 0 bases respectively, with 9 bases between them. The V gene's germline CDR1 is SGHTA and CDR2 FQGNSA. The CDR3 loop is CASSLDSRSGANVLTF. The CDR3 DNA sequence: TGTGCCAGCAGCTTGGACAGTCGCTCTGGGGCCAACGTCCTGACTTTC.